These T cell receptor beta chains were read from a single sample in a study of identical twins. TCRdb re-called the 5' RACE reads through MiXCR, storing one row per CDR3 protein. Seen here are hundreds of thousands of distinct CDR3 sequences, over 8.5% observed once, and the top ten hold 0.85% to 1%. This sample also appeared in a second study, on yellow fever vaccine responses in identical twins.

Sequencing was performed on PBMCs. The receptors originated from a woman younger than 35 in good health. Both conserved end residues are part of each CDR3. Fields, in order: J gene, CDR3 length, V gene, D gene, clone size, CDR3 DNA, CDR3 protein. A D gene is named only where the DNA matches it firmly. Some rows mark clone size as missing; the rest say once, few, many or name a class of expanded clone.

TRBJ2-1 | 11 | TRBV10-3 | NA | few | TGTGCCATCAGTGAACCCCCCCAGCAGTTCTTC | CAISEPPQQFF
TRBJ2-2 | 16 | TRBV4-2 | NA | many | TGTGCCAGCAGCCGGGAGCAGGGACTGAACACCGGGGAGCTGTTTTTT | CASSREQGLNTGELFF
TRBJ2-5 | 16 | TRBV6-2/TRBV6-3 | TRBD2 | few | TGTGCCAGCAGTTACCCGCAGACTAGCAGGGAAGAGACCCAGTACTTC | CASSYPQTSREETQYF
TRBJ2-2 | 14 | TRBV5-1 | NA | many | TGCGCCAGCAGCTGGGGCGTGAACACCGGGGAGCTGTTTTTT | CASSWGVNTGELFF
TRBJ2-1 | 17 | TRBV4-3 | TRBD2 | few | TGCGCCAGCAGCCAAGAACTAGCGGGAGGGTCCTACAATGAGCAGTTCTTC | CASSQELAGGSYNEQFF
TRBJ2-5 | 13 | TRBV20-1 | NA | NA | TGCAGTGCGGTGGTAGCGGTGCAAGAGACCCAGTACTTC | CSAVVAVQETQYF
TRBJ1-6 | 11 | TRBV6-6 | NA | few | TGTGCCAGCACCCGGGATTCACCCCTCCACTTT | CASTRDSPLHF
TRBJ2-1 | 15 | TRBV5-1 | NA | few | TGCGCCAGCAGCTCCAGGGTAGAGGCTACAAATGAGCAGTTCTTC | CASSSRVEATNEQFF
TRBJ2-5 | 15 | TRBV6-5 | TRBD2 | few | TGTGCCAGCAGTTACTCAGCGGGATCACAAGAGACCCAGTACTTC | CASSYSAGSQETQYF
TRBJ1-5 | 16 | TRBV20-1 | TRBD1 | few | TGCAGTGCTAGAGATCCGGACAGGGGGCGTAATCAGCCCCAGCATTTT | CSARDPDRGRNQPQHF
TRBJ2-2 | 17 | TRBV6-5 | TRBD2 | NA | TGTGCCAGCAGTTACTCGCCACTAGCGGGGGGTGCCGGGGAGCTGTTTTTT | CASSYSPLAGGAGELFF
TRBJ1-1 | 14 | TRBV29-1 | NA | many | TGCAGCGTTGGGGACCTTACAAAGTTGGCTGAAGCTTTCTTT | CSVGDLTKLAEAFF
TRBJ2-3 | 15 | TRBV5-1 | NA | many | TGCGCCAGCAGCTTGACGGGGCCGGGCACAGATACGCAGTATTTT | CASSLTGPGTDTQYF
TRBJ2-2 | 15 | TRBV7-2 | NA | few | TGTGCCAGCAGCTTAGTGGGACGAGACACCGGGGAGCTGTTTTTT | CASSLVGRDTGELFF
TRBJ2-2 | 12 | TRBV2 | NA | NA | TGTGCCAGCCCCCGCCCTGGCGGGGAGCTGTTTTTT | CASPRPGGELFF
TRBJ2-1 | 14 | TRBV12-3/TRBV12-4 | NA | NA | TGTGCCAGCAGTTCCGGGACTGTCTACGATGAGCAGTTCTTC | CASSSGTVYDEQFF
TRBJ2-5 | 15 | TRBV7-2 | NA | NA | TGTGCCAGCAGCTTAGAGTTCGGAATAAGGGGGACCCAGTACTTC | CASSLEFGIRGTQYF
TRBJ2-3 | 13 | TRBV25-1 | NA | NA | TGTGCCAGCAGTGGGTCGCGCACAGATACGCAGTATTTT | CASSGSRTDTQYF
TRBJ2-5 | 15 | TRBV6-1 | TRBD1 | NA | TGTGCCAGCAGCAAGGACAGGACGTACCAAGAGACCCAGTACTTC | CASSKDRTYQETQYF
TRBJ2-7 | 16 | TRBV5-8 | TRBD1 | NA | TGTGCCAGCAGCTTGGGAACCACAGGGGCGAACTACGAGCAGTACTTC | CASSLGTTGANYEQYF
TRBJ1-1 | 13 | TRBV10-3 | NA | few | TGTGCCGTCCAACAAGATATGAACACTGAAGCTTTCTTT | CAVQQDMNTEAFF
TRBJ2-3 | 15 | TRBV20-1 | TRBD2 | many | TGCAGTGCTACGATAGCGGGAGAAGGCACAGATACGCAGTATTTT | CSATIAGEGTDTQYF
TRBJ2-5 | 14 | TRBV7-9 | NA | few | TGTGCCAGCAGCACTCAGGGTGGGCAAGAGACCCAGTACTTC | CASSTQGGQETQYF
TRBJ2-3 | 14 | TRBV24-1 | NA | few | TGTGCCACCAGTGTCAGGGGCTCGACAGATACGCAGTATTTT | CATSVRGSTDTQYF
TRBJ2-3 | 13 | TRBV6-1 | NA | NA | TGTGCCAGCAGTGAAGGGTCGACAGATACGCAGTATTTT | CASSEGSTDTQYF
TRBJ2-5 | 15 | TRBV12-3/TRBV12-4 | NA | many | TGTGCCAGCAGTGTGACAGTGATGAATCAAGAGACCCAGTACTTC | CASSVTVMNQETQYF
TRBJ2-2 | 16 | TRBV27 | TRBD2 | few | TGTGCCAGCAGAAAACTAGCGGGAGGGTTGGCCGGGGAGCTGTTTTTT | CASRKLAGGLAGELFF
TRBJ2-5 | 15 | TRBV10-3 | NA | many | TGTGCCATCAGTGAGTTTTCCGGGACCGGAGAGACCCAGTACTTC | CAISEFSGTGETQYF
TRBJ2-7 | 11 | TRBV3-1 | NA | many | TGTGCCAGCAGCCGTGGGGGCGAGCAGTACTTC | CASSRGGEQYF
TRBJ2-3 | 13 | TRBV29-1 | NA | many | TGCAGCGTAGGACAGACTTGGGGAGATACGCAGTATTTT | CSVGQTWGDTQYF
TRBJ1-1 | 16 | TRBV14 | TRBD1 | NA | TGTGCCAGCAGCCAAGATCCTAACAGGGGGTACACTGAAGCTTCCTTT | CASSQDPNRGYTEASF
TRBJ2-5 | 17 | TRBV7-9 | TRBD2 | NA | TGTGCCAGCAGCTCCGGACTAGCGGGAGGGCTGGGGGAGACCCAGTACTTC | CASSSGLAGGLGETQYF
TRBJ2-7 | 14 | TRBV6-2/TRBV6-3 | NA | many | TGTGCCAGCACCCTTCAAGCAACCTCCTACGAGCAGTACTTC | CASTLQATSYEQYF
TRBJ2-1 | 11 | TRBV9 | NA | NA | TGTGCCAGCAGCGTAGGACCAACGCTGTTCTTC | CASSVGPTLFF
TRBJ1-6 | 15 | TRBV20-1 | NA | few | TGCAGTGCAAGACAGCTAAGCTCCTATAATTCACCCCTCCACTTT | CSARQLSSYNSPLHF
TRBJ1-3 | 13 | TRBV27 | NA | NA | TGTGCCAGCTCCCCGGGGCCTGGAAACACCATATATTTT | CASSPGPGNTIYF
TRBJ2-7 | 16 | TRBV5-1 | NA | few | TGCGCCAGCAGCTACCGGGCCGCTCCGAGCTCCTACGAGCAGTACTTC | CASSYRAAPSSYEQYF
TRBJ2-5 | 16 | TRBV5-1 | TRBD2 | NA | TGCGCCAGCAGCTTAACCGGGACTAGCGGGGTAGAGACCCAGTACTTC | CASSLTGTSGVETQYF
TRBJ2-1 | 16 | TRBV9 | TRBD1 | NA | TGTGCCAGCAGCGGGGGGATAGGGGGCGACTACAATGAGCAGTTCTTC | CASSGGIGGDYNEQFF
TRBJ2-7 | 13 | TRBV20-1 | NA | few | TGCAGTGCCTTTTCTGGGAACAGCTACGAGCAGTACTTC | CSAFSGNSYEQYF
TRBJ2-7 | 16 | TRBV15 | NA | NA | TGTGCCACCAGCAGAGAGGGGGCGGGAGCGAACTACGAGCAGTACTTC | CATSREGAGANYEQYF
TRBJ2-1 | 11 | TRBV20-1 | NA | few | TGCAGTGCGTTACGAGAAGGGGTGCAGTTCTTC | CSALREGVQFF